The 27 T cell receptor beta chains listed next were all sequenced from one sample in a study of blood T cell repertoires in COVID-19. Data came from immunoSEQ multiplex PCR; TCRdb stores just in-frame clones and leaves some out. The sample has about 190,000 clones, roughly 73% seen once; the top ten hold under 3.5%. The sample taken for sequencing was peripheral blood. These receptors were obtained from a woman older than 75 with active or convalescent COVID-19.

The chain links TRBV5-1 to TRBJ2-7; possible D gene TRBD2, 6 bases. Trimming took 0 bases from V and 0 from J, leaving 13 bases between them. Germline V gives CDR1 SGHRS, CDR2 YFSETQ. The CDR3 sequence is 16 residues long. DNA of the CDR3: TGCGCCAGCAGCTTGGGGGAGGACCATAGCTCCTACGAGCAGTACTTC. Encoded protein: CASSLGEDHSSYEQYF.

J is TRBJ2-5 and V is TRBV9; D might be TRBD2 (5 bases). Germline assignment: CDR1 SGDLS and CDR2 YYNGEE. The CDR3 has 15 residues. V was clipped by 0 bases and J by 2 bases, with 11 bases between them. The CDR3 DNA reads TGTGCCAGCAGCGTAGGTCCTAGCTCACAAGAGACCCAGTACTTC. This translates into CASSVGPSSQETQYF.

The rearrangement uses TRBV9 and TRBJ2-5; D unclear. CDR3 length equals 14 residues. Germline values: CDR1 SGDLS, CDR2 YYNGEE. The V end was cut by 0 bases, the J end by 5 bases, with 11 bases between. The chain's CDR3 is CASSVGSGSETQYF. The CDR3 region has the DNA TGTGCCAGCAGCGTAGGTTCAGGTTCGGAGACCCAGTACTTC.

This clone was picked up a small number of times. The chain uses TRBV4-3 and TRBJ1-1; tentatively, D is TRBD1 (6 bases). The germline gives CDR1 LGHNA, CDR2 YSLEER. V was clipped by 3 bases and J by 1 base, with 6 bases between them. CDR3 length: 13 amino acids. CDR3 protein: CASSQTGNTEAFF. The CDR3 DNA is TGCGCCAGCAGCCAGACAGGGAACACTGAAGCTTTCTTT.

V and J are TRBV4-1 and TRBJ2-1, with D tentatively TRBD2 (7 bases). This CDR3 has 15 amino acids. V was shortened by 1 base and J by 8 bases, with 15 bases between the two germline ends. Germline V gene sequence: CDR1 MGHRA, CDR2 YSYEKL. The CDR3 loop is CASSQALRGGDEQFF. In DNA, the CDR3 is TGCGCCAGCAGCCAAGCCCTCAGGGGAGGGGATGAGCAGTTCTTC.

The rearrangement joins TRBV6-1 to TRBJ1-1; 10 bases are a match to TRBD1. The CDR3 has 15 amino acids. Germline V gene sequence: CDR1 MNHNS, CDR2 SASEGT. V lost 3 bases and J lost 4; bases outside the gene matches: 5. The DNA of the CDR3 is TGTGCCAGCAGTGAGGTGTGGACAGGGGGCACTGAAGCTTTCTTT. It codes for CASSEVWTGGTEAFF.

This clone was picked up a small number of times. The chain uses TRBV11-2 and TRBJ2-2; 7 nucleotides align to TRBD1. There are 15 residues in the CDR3. The junction had 6 bases not matched to a gene; V was cut back by 5 bases and J by 3 bases. CDR1 is SGHAT and CDR2 is FQNNGV in the germline V gene. The CDR3 DNA is TGTGCCAGCAGCCATCGACAGGGTGACACCGGGGAGCTGTTTTTT. Amino acids: CASSHRQGDTGELFF.

The chain joins TRBV30 to TRBJ1-1; possible D gene TRBD1, 6 bases. The CDR3 extends over 12 amino acids. V was shortened by 4 bases and J by 11 bases, with 17 bases between the two germline ends. CDR1 is GTSNPN and CDR2 is SVGIG in the germline V gene (reference sequence). CDR3 in DNA: TGTGCCTGGACCACTGGAGGACAGTTGGCTTTCTTT. Amino acids: CAWTTGGQLAFF.

The genes are TRBV28 and TRBJ1-4; 7 positions match TRBD1. Germline V gene lookup returns CDR1 MDHEN and CDR2 SYDVKM. Trimming took 6 bases from V and 6 from J; bases not matched to a gene: 7. The CDR3 loop spans 14 amino acids. The CDR3 region is CASSQNRGDEKLFF. CDR3 DNA: TGTGCCAGCAGCCAGAACAGGGGTGATGAAAAACTGTTTTTT.

The chain combines TRBV19 with TRBJ1-6, with a weak D call TRBD1 (6 bases). CDR3 length equals 16 residues. V lost 4 bases and J lost 6, with 16 bases in between. The germline gives CDR1 LNHDA, CDR2 SQIVND (reference sequence). The CDR3: CASSTTTGAGNSPLHF. In DNA, the CDR3 is TGTGCCAGTAGTACAACGACAGGAGCCGGTAATTCACCCCTCCACTTT. Full variable domain (missing parts from reference TRBV19 and TRBJ1-6): DGGITQSPKYLFRKEGQNVTLSCEQNLNHDAMYWYRQDPGQGLRLIYYSQIVNDFQKGDIAEGYSVSREKKESFPLTVTSAQKNPTAFYLCASSTTTGAGNSPLHFGNGTRLTVT.

The chain combines TRBV15 with TRBJ2-1; D is possibly TRBD2 (5 bases). From germline, CDR1 is LNHNV and CDR2 YYDKDF (reference sequence). The CDR3 runs to 15 residues. Trimming took off 1 base at V and 6 bases at J, with 13 bases between the two ends. The DNA of the CDR3 is TGTGCCACCAGCAGAGCCCGGACTCAACCCAATGAGCAGTTCTTC. Encoded protein: CATSRARTQPNEQFF. Full variable domain (outside the CDR3, taken from reference TRBV15 and TRBJ2-1): DAMVIQNPRYQVTQFGKPVTLSCSQTLNHNVMYWYQQKSSQAPKLLFHYYDKDFNNEADTPDNFQSRRPNTSFCFLDIRSPGLGDTAMYLCATSRARTQPNEQFFGPGTRLTVL.

The table lists this clone with many counts. V and J are TRBV5-6 and TRBJ2-7; 8 nucleotides agree with TRBD1. CDR1 SGHDT and CDR2 YYEEEE come from the germline V gene. The CDR3 is made up of 17 amino acids. With V trimmed by 1 base and J by 6 bases, 15 bases remained unmatched. DNA for the CDR3: TGTGCCAGCAGCTTGATCGGGACAGGTTTATCCTCGGGCGAGCAGTACTTC. Its translation is CASSLIGTGLSSGEQYF.

The V and J genes are TRBV5-1 and TRBJ2-5; 14 nucleotides match TRBD2. After removal of 4 bases from V and 4 bases from J, the junction contained 9 bases not matched to a gene. The CDR3 is 17 amino acids. Per the germline V gene, CDR1 is SGHRS and CDR2 is YFSETQ. Written as DNA, the CDR3 is TGCGCCAGCAGCCTGACTAGCGGGGGGGCAGCGGGAGAGACCCAGTACTTC. This gives the protein CASSLTSGGAAGETQYF.

The rearrangement uses TRBV2 and TRBJ2-2; TRBD2 matches 13 bases. The length of the CDR3 is 18 residues. Germline V gene data show CDR1 as SNHLY and CDR2 as FYNNEI. The ends lost 9 bases at V and 2 bases at J; junction bases unmatched: 12. The CDR3 nucleotides read TGTGCCAGGGGTACACTAGCGGGGGGGCCCGATAACACCGGGGAGCTGTTTTTT. Translating gives CARGTLAGGPDNTGELFF.

The chain links TRBV27 to TRBJ1-1; D is unclear. The germline V and J ends were trimmed by 1 base and 0 bases, with 6 bases remaining between them. From germline, CDR1 is MNHEY and CDR2 SMNVEV (reference sequence). The CDR3 extends over 14 amino acids. This CDR3 reads CASSLYGMNTEAFF. The CDR3 DNA sequence: TGTGCCAGCAGTTTATACGGGATGAACACTGAAGCTTTCTTT.

The chain has TRBV28 and TRBJ1-1; 8 nucleotides agree with TRBD1. The ends lost 3 bases at V and 6 bases at J; junction bases unmatched: 6. The CDR3 sequence is 14 residues long. The germline V gene encodes CDR1 MDHEN and CDR2 SYDVKM. CDR3 bases: TGTGCCAGCAGTTTGACAGGGGTTGGCGCTGAAGCTTTCTTT. This gives the protein CASSLTGVGAEAFF.

The chain has TRBV3-1 (or the pseudogene TRBV3-2) and TRBJ1-1; perhaps TRBD1 as D (5 bases). V was clipped by 5 bases and J by 3 bases, with 13 bases between them. This CDR3 is built from 14 residues. Per the germline V gene, CDR1 is LGHDT and CDR2 is YNNKEL (reference sequence). CDR3 nucleotides: TGTGCCAGCAGCGCAACCACAGGCTACACTGAAGCTTTCTTT. It codes for CASSATTGYTEAFF.

This rearrangement joins TRBV3-1 (or the pseudogene TRBV3-2) to TRBJ1-4; 7 positions agree with TRBD1. V shed 2 bases, J shed 5 bases, and the junction held 8 bases outside the gene matches. The CDR3 loop spans 16 amino acids. Germline CDR1 is LGHDT and CDR2 is YNNKEL (reference sequence). CDR3 sequence (DNA): TGTGCCAGCAGCCAATGGGGGTCGGGACAGAATGAAAAACTGTTTTTT. It encodes CASSQWGSGQNEKLFF.

This chain links TRBV3-1 (or the pseudogene TRBV3-2) with TRBJ2-3, with 12 positions matching TRBD2. V dropped 4 bases and J dropped 0; count of bases not matched to a gene: 8. The germline V gene has CDR1 LGHDT and CDR2 YNNKEL (reference sequence). The CDR3 extends over 18 amino acids. In DNA, the CDR3 is TGTGCCAGCAGCCGAACTAGCGGGGGGTCTCGTAGCACAGATACGCAGTATTTT. This codes for CASSRTSGGSRSTDTQYF.

The chain joins TRBV12-3 or TRBV12-4 to TRBJ1-5, with D unresolved. CDR3 size: 13 residues. Trimming left V 5 bases short and J 6 bases short, with 11 bases between. CDR3: CASSATIGQPQHF. In DNA form, the CDR3 reads TGTGCCAGCAGTGCTACGATTGGTCAGCCCCAGCATTTT.

DNA of the CDR3: TGTGCCAGCAGTGAATACCAGGGGGCCATGAACACTGAAGCTTTCTTT. Amino acids: CASSEYQGAMNTEAFF. This chain uses TRBV6-1 with TRBJ1-1; TRBD1 matches at 8 bases. CDR3 size: 16 residues. V shed 2 bases and J 0 bases; nucleotides not matched to a gene: 5. Germline V gene sequence: CDR1 MNHNS, CDR2 SASEGT.

Worth noting for this clone: Germline and junction disagree at one end, which may indicate a read error. The chain uses TRBV4-1 and TRBJ1-3; 9 bases are shared with TRBD1. The CDR3 is 15 amino acids. Germline assignment: CDR1 MGHRA and CDR2 YSYEKL. This CDR3 reads CASSPTGGSRNTIYF. In DNA form, the CDR3 reads TGCGCCAGCAGCCCCACAGGGGGCTCTAGAAACACCATATATTTT.

This rearrangement joins TRBV3-1 (or the pseudogene TRBV3-2) to TRBJ1-5; D may be TRBD1 (6 bases). The CDR3 runs 15 residues. Germline V gene sequence: CDR1 LGHDT, CDR2 YNNKEL (reference sequence). The V and J ends lost 1 base and 8 bases respectively, with 15 bases between them. CDR3 in amino acids: CASSQGLGGQEPQHF. CDR3 in DNA: TGTGCCAGCAGCCAAGGCCTGGGGGGGCAGGAGCCCCAGCATTTT.

This clone was picked up a small number of times. CDR3 nucleotide sequence: TGCAGTGCTCAAACAGGTTACGAGCAGTACTTC. This encodes CSAQTGYEQYF. The chain is built from TRBV20-1 and TRBJ2-7; a possible D gene is TRBD1 (5 bases). The CDR3 consists of 11 residues. Trimming left V 5 bases short and J 4 bases short, with 9 bases between. Looked up from germline, CDR1 is DFQATT and CDR2 is SNEGSKA (reference sequence).

V gene TRBV27 combines with J gene TRBJ2-5, with D tentatively TRBD1 (6 bases). The length of the CDR3 is 14 residues. The V end was cut by 10 bases, the J end by 5 bases, with 20 bases between. Germline CDR1 and CDR2: MNHEY and SMNVEV (reference sequence). The CDR3: CATRRAGAGETQYF. The DNA for the CDR3 is TGTGCCACCCGACGGGCAGGGGCGGGCGAGACCCAGTACTTC.

This rearrangement joins TRBV25-1 to TRBJ1-4, with TRBD1 identical over 9 bases. CDR1 is MGHDK and CDR2 is SYGVNS in the germline V gene. The CDR3 extends over 16 amino acids. Unmatched junction bases numbered 4, after V lost 2 bases and J lost 3 bases. CDR3 DNA sequence: TGTGCCAGCAGTGAAGGGACAGGGATTGCTAATGAAAAACTGTTTTTT. It codes for CASSEGTGIANEKLFF.

The chain combines TRBV11-2 with TRBJ1-1, with a possible D match to TRBD1 (5 bases). CDR1 is SGHAT, CDR2 FQNNGV, per germline. Trimming shortened V by 2 bases and J by 5 bases, and 18 bases separated the two germline ends. The CDR3 consists of 16 residues. The CDR3: CASSLSLRTRTTEAFF. The CDR3 DNA reads TGTGCCAGCAGCTTATCCCTACGGACAAGGACAACTGAAGCTTTCTTT.